The rows below give T cell receptor beta chains drawn from one sample of a study of blood T cell repertoires in COVID-19. Data came from immunoSEQ multiplex PCR; TCRdb stores just in-frame clones and leaves some out. The sample shows about 230,000 clones, over 70% of them seen only once. Sequenced material: peripheral blood. Source of these receptors: a woman older than 75 with acute or convalescent COVID-19. Each CDR3 is given without its conserved first and last residue. Expanded clones get a size class; other rows say once, few or many, or leave the size out.

V	J	size	CDR3
TRBV19	TRBJ2-2	NA	ASSMGIGYGGELF
TRBV5-4	TRBJ2-1	NA	ASSFGSENEQF
TRBV10-3	TRBJ2-5	NA	AISDGQGRETQY
TRBV6-1	TRBJ2-7	few	ASSDNYEQY
TRBV19	TRBJ2-6	NA	ASSISLGRVGANVLT
TRBV7-3	TRBJ2-1	NA	ASSSSGSGAYNEQF
TRBV19	TRBJ2-2	NA	ASSKSGTTAGELF
TRBV3-1/TRBV3-2	TRBJ1-3	few	ASSQLGGPGNTIY
TRBV15	TRBJ1-4	NA	ATSREAGEGEKLF
TRBV27	TRBJ2-3	NA	ASSSTFYGQDTQY
TRBV5-1	TRBJ2-3	NA	ASSPLRGLRADTQY
TRBV19	TRBJ1-1	NA	ASSRTGGIGEAF
TRBV30	TRBJ2-7	many	AWVGQGHSYEQY
TRBV3-1/TRBV3-2	TRBJ2-3	NA	ASSQDWRDTQY
TRBV4-1	TRBJ1-4	once	ASSQAGGLEKLF
TRBV6-5	TRBJ2-2	NA	ASHRGGGNTGELF
TRBV5-4	TRBJ1-2	NA	ASSPGGLNYGYT
TRBV19	TRBJ2-7	NA	ASRETSGGYEQY
TRBV28	TRBJ1-1	NA	ASITLGGAGEAF